Listed below are T cell receptor beta chains from one sample, sequenced in a study of beta chain features in type 1 diabetes. The protocol was immunoSEQ multiplex PCR, while the TCRdb copy is restricted to in-frame clones and leaves out a portion. The sample lists 900,000 or so clones, roughly a sixth occurring once. Sample: naive CD4+ T cells from blood. These receptors all come from a woman younger than 35 in good health. Both conserved end residues are part of each CDR3. A D gene is named only where the DNA matches it firmly. The listing skips clone size in some rows; elsewhere it reads once, few, many or a size class.

TRBJ2-7 TRBD2 TRBV5-1 . TGCGCCAGCAAGGTCGAACCGGGAGGGAAGACCTACGAGCAGTACTTC CASKVEPGGKTYEQYF
TRBJ2-5 TRBD1 TRBV7-2 . TGTGCCAGCAGCTTAGCCAGGGGGCAAGAGACCCAGTACTTC CASSLARGQETQYF
TRBJ2-3 . TRBV18 few TGTGCCAGCTCACGACGAGATACGCAGTATTTT CASSRRDTQYF
TRBJ2-2 TRBD2 TRBV7-2 . TGTGCCAGCAGCCCCCTAGCGGCGGGGGGGAACACCGGGGAGCTGTTTTTT CASSPLAAGGNTGELFF
TRBJ2-7 TRBD2 TRBV14 . TGTGCCAGCAGCCAAGATACGATACGGGGGGATTACGAGCAGTACTTC CASSQDTIRGDYEQYF
TRBJ2-4 TRBD1 TRBV6-5 few TGTGCCAGCACTCCAGGACAGGGAAACATTCAGTACTTC CASTPGQGNIQYF
TRBJ2-5 . TRBV27 . TGTGCCAGCCGTAGGGGCCTCGGGACCCAGTACTTC CASRRGLGTQYF
TRBJ1-1 . TRBV19 . TGTGCCAGTAAGTATACTCTGCGCACAAGTGACGAAGCTTTCTTT CASKYTLRTSDEAFF
TRBJ2-5 TRBD1 TRBV7-8 . TGTGCCAGCAGCTTAGCAGCAGGGGGTACGATAGAGACCCAGTACTTC CASSLAAGGTIETQYF
TRBJ1-4 . TRBV2 few TGTGCCAGCACCCAGGGAGTCGCTAATGAAAAACTGTTTTTT CASTQGVANEKLFF
TRBJ2-2 TRBD1 TRBV18 . TGTGCCAGCTCAGACAGGGGACCCCGGGACACCGGGGAGCTGTTTTTT CASSDRGPRDTGELFF
TRBJ2-1 . TRBV2 . TGTGCCAGCAGGAAACCTCGAGACTACAATGAGCAGTTCTTC CASRKPRDYNEQFF
TRBJ1-1 TRBD1 TRBV7-3 few TGTGCCAGCAGCTTCCTCGGGACAGGGACTGAAGCTTTCTTT CASSFLGTGTEAFF
TRBJ2-7 . TRBV28 few TGTGCCAGCAGTTTAACATCCCCGACAGCCTACGAGCAGTACTTC CASSLTSPTAYEQYF
TRBJ1-3 . TRBV20-1 few TGCAGTGCTAGCGACCGAAACACCATATATTTT CSASDRNTIYF
TRBJ2-1 TRBD1 TRBV7-7 . TGTGCTAGCTCGAAACAGGGGCACTACAATGAGCAGTTCTTC CASSKQGHYNEQFF
TRBJ2-5 TRBD2 TRBV4-2 . TGTGCCAGCAGCCAAGATGCTAGCGGACTACAAGAGACCCAGTACTTC CASSQDASGLQETQYF
TRBJ2-3 . TRBV18 . TGTGCCAGCTCACCAGGGGATACGCAGTATTTT CASSPGDTQYF
TRBJ2-7 . TRBV6-5 few TGTGCCAGCAGTTTAGTAGGTCCAGGGGACTACGAGCAGTACTTC CASSLVGPGDYEQYF
TRBJ1-2 . TRBV28 few TGTGCCAGCACCCCCCCGTTGGGGCGCCGGTATGGCTACACCTTC CASTPPLGRRYGYTF
TRBJ1-2 . TRBV27 . TGTGCCAGCAGTTTATCCCTCGGAGCTAACTATGGCTACACCTTC CASSLSLGANYGYTF
TRBJ2-1 . TRBV29-1 . TGCAGCGGTCACTCCTACAATGAGCAGTTCTTC CSGHSYNEQFF
TRBJ2-5 TRBD1 TRBV5-1 once TGCGCCAGCAGCTCGGGACAGGGAATATTGGAGACCCAGTACTTC CASSSGQGILETQYF
TRBJ2-1 TRBD2 TRBV28 . TGTGCCAGCAGTACGCCTTCCTCCGGGACTAGTGCCTACAATGAGCAGTTCTTC CASSTPSSGTSAYNEQFF
TRBJ1-4 . TRBV20-1 . TGCAGTGCTAGAGCGGCGGAAAAACTGTTTTTT CSARAAEKLFF
TRBJ2-1 . TRBV7-2 . TGTGCCAGCAGCCTGAGGAGTTTGGGTAATGAGCAGTTCTTC CASSLRSLGNEQFF
TRBJ1-2 TRBD1 TRBV18 . TGTGCCAGCTCAGCCGACAGGGGATATAACTATGGCTACACCTTC CASSADRGYNYGYTF
TRBJ1-3 . TRBV4-2 few TGTGCCAGCAGCCAAGATGGGACAAACATAAACACCATATATTTT CASSQDGTNINTIYF
TRBJ2-2 . TRBV4-3 many TGCGCCAGCAGCCAAGGGACCGCCGGCCGGCTGTTTTTT CASSQGTAGRLFF
TRBJ1-5 . TRBV7-9 . TGTGCCAGCAGCTTAGGCGGGACGGGCAATCAGCCCCAGCATTTT CASSLGGTGNQPQHF
TRBJ1-2 . TRBV7-9 . TGTGCCAGCAGCTTGGACGCTTCCTATGGCTACACCTTC CASSLDASYGYTF
TRBJ2-3 TRBD2 TRBV7-2 . TGTGCCAGCAGCTCCATAGCGGGAGTCCCAGATACGCAGTATTTT CASSSIAGVPDTQYF
TRBJ2-5 . TRBV18 . TGTGCCAGCTCACCTGGACTGATACAAGAGACCCAGTACTTC CASSPGLIQETQYF
TRBJ2-7 . TRBV7-8 . TGTGCCAGCAGCCAAGAGCCTCGGCCTAGTATTCTCTACGAGCAGTACTTC CASSQEPRPSILYEQYF
TRBJ2-7 TRBD1 TRBV7-9 . TGTGCCAGCAGCTTTCAGGGGGCGATTGGCGAGCAGTACTTC CASSFQGAIGEQYF
TRBJ2-1 TRBD2 TRBV6-5 . TGTGCCAGCAGTTTGGGACTAGCGGGAGGGGGGTCGGAGCAGTTCTTC CASSLGLAGGGSEQFF
TRBJ1-1 . TRBV29-1 few TGCAGCGTTGAAACCGGGATGAACACTGAAGCTTTCTTT CSVETGMNTEAFF
TRBJ1-5 TRBD1 TRBV28 . TGTGCCAGCTCCGTGAAGGGACAGGGTTTTCCGCCCCAGCATTTT CASSVKGQGFPPQHF
TRBJ2-5 . TRBV18 . TGTGCCAGCTCACCAGGGGATAGGCGGCGGCGGATCCAAGAGACCCAGTACTTC CASSPGDRRRRIQETQYF
TRBJ2-7 . TRBV11-1 few TGTGCCAGCAGCTTAGCGAGGCTAGGCGAGCAGTACTTC CASSLARLGEQYF
TRBJ2-6 . TRBV19 few TGTGCCAGTAGTCGTCAGGTCTTAAGCTCTGGGGCCAACGTCCTGACTTTC CASSRQVLSSGANVLTF
TRBJ2-7 TRBD1 TRBV29-1 few TGCAGCGTAGAAAACAGGGGGCTCTCCTACGAGCAGTACTTC CSVENRGLSYEQYF
TRBJ1-1 . TRBV25-1 few TGTGCCAGCCGAGGGGGGAGTTTCCGGGCTTTCTTT CASRGGSFRAFF
TRBJ2-1 TRBD1 TRBV11-1 . TGTGCCAGCAGCTTACTCCGGGACAGTTACAATGAGCAGTTCTTC CASSLLRDSYNEQFF
TRBJ2-5 . TRBV6-5 few TGTGCCAGCAGTTACACGGGTACCCTCCAAGAGACCCAGTACTTC CASSYTGTLQETQYF
TRBJ2-7 TRBD2 TRBV2 . TGTGCCAGCAGTCCGGGACTAGCGGGAGGTTCCTACGAGCAGTACTTC CASSPGLAGGSYEQYF
TRBJ2-4 . TRBV4-3 . TGCGCCAGCAGCCGAGCCGCAGGACAGCAAAACATTCAGTACTTC CASSRAAGQQNIQYF